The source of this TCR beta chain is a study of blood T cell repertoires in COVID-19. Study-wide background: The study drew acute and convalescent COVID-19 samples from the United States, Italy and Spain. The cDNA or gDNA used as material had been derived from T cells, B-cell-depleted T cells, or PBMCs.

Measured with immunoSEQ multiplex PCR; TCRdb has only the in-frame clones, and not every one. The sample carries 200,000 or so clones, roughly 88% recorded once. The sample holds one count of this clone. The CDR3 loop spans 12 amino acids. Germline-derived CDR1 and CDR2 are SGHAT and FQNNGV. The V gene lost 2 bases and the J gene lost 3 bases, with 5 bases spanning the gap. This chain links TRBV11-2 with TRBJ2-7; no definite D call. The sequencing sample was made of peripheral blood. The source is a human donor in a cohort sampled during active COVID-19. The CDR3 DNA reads TGTGCCAGCAGCTTACGCAGCTACGAGCAGTACTTC. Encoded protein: CASSLRSYEQYF.